This T cell receptor beta chain was documented in a study of blood T cell repertoires in COVID-19 (dated by TCRdb to 2020 to 2021). Study-level background: Samples from collaborators originated in the United States, Italy and Spain and spanned both the acute and convalescent phases of COVID-19. The prospective study material was composed of cDNA or gDNA derived from T cells, B-cell-depleted T cells, or PBMCs. The dataset comprised deeply sampled blood TCRbeta repertoires from subjects exposed to, actively infected with, or recovered from COVID-19. The repertoires were released in a freely available public database intended as a resource for research on the immune response to SARS-CoV-2. The samples were drawn from the first 160 participants of the ongoing ImmuneRACE study and from over a thousand subjects provided by 6 global collaborators. The sample metadata nearly always contained a de-identified subject ID, COVID-19 status, age in years and sex. Where available, HLA class I and class II types were taken from metadata supplied by the sample provider and were not determined by assay-based typing.

General conclusions and limits of the study: The quantity of clinical and demographic metadata differed by source and by participant and was supplied without curation.

Each collaborating institution followed its own protocols to collect whole blood in K2EDTA tubes. For TCRbeta analysis, collaborators shipped samples in one of three forms: frozen whole blood, isolated PBMCs, or DNA extracted from either of those sample types. CDR1 is given as SGHTA and CDR2 as FQGTGA, both from the germline V gene. There are 17 amino acids in the CDR3, from cysteine to phenylalanine inclusive. Solely the CDR3 DNA is kept, with 51 bases framed from the first base. V lost 2 bases and J lost 6 bases; the stretch between them is 20 bases long. Worth noting for this clone: Its antigen is not yet known. Base qualities were left out, and no much larger clone turns up one base away.

TCRbeta CDR3 regions were amplified from genomic DNA using the immunoSEQ Assay, a bias-controlled multiplex PCR. The source study handled its data this way. The number of nucleated cells in each sample was estimated from the amplification of reference gene primers within the assay. Sequence reads were collapsed and filtered to measure the absolute abundance of every unique TCRbeta CDR3 rearrangement. Productive Simpson clonality was computed per sample as the square root of Simpson's diversity index over productive rearrangements. What TCRdb holds here is the immuneACCESS table cut down to in-frame rearrangements. Part of the clones is not present; checked against another copy, under half of the missing clones reflect an unresolved V gene, and the others are unexplained. Clone size and V and J calls were adopted from that table, with D and trimming inferred from the DNA. The sample table shows about 80,000 clones, and approximately 80% are seen once. Clones ranked in the top ten supply roughly 12% of the sample.

The sample comprised peripheral blood. The TCR was taken from a man older than 75 with acute or convalescent COVID-19. The sequence links TRBV7-3 to TRBJ2-1, and the D gene may be TRBD1, 5 bases matching. CDR3 sequence: CASSLLSGNYLGNEQFF. The nucleotides are TGTGCCAGCAGCTTACTCTCAGGGAACTATCTAGGCAATGAGCAGTTCTTC.